This T cell receptor beta chain was profiled in a study of blood T cell repertoires in COVID-19. Method: immunoSEQ multiplex PCR; TCRdb's copy keeps in-frame clones and lacks some. Of roughly 130,000 clones listed, roughly 80% are singletons. This CDR3 spans 15 amino acids. Looked up from germline, CDR1 is SGHDT and CDR2 is YYEEEE. V gave up 7 bases and J gave up 4 bases; unmatched junction bases: 12. Sequencing was carried out using peripheral blood. The gene calls are TRBV5-6 and TRBJ2-7, with 9 bases identical to TRBD1. This TCR came from a woman over 75 with acute or convalescent COVID-19. The CDR3 nucleotides read TGTGCCAGCTCGCGGAGCGGGACAGGGATTTACGAGCAGTACTTC. It is translated as CASSRSGTGIYEQYF. Based on the CDR3 plus reference TRBV5-6 and TRBJ2-7, the full variable domain is DAGVTQSPTHLIKTRGQQVTLRCSPKSGHDTVSWYQQALGQGPQFIFQYYEEEERQRGNFPDRFSGHQFPNYSSELNVNALLLGDSALYLCASSRSGTGIYEQYFGPGTRLTVT.